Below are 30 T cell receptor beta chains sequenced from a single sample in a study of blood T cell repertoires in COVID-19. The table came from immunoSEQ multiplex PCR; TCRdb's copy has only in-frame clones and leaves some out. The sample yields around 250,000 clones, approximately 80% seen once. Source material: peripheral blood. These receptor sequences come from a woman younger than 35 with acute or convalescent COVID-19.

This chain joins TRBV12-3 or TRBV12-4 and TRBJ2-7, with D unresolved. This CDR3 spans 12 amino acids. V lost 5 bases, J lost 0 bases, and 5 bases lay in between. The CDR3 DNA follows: TGTGCCAGCAGTCCCAACTCCTACGAGCAGTACTTC. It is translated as CASSPNSYEQYF.

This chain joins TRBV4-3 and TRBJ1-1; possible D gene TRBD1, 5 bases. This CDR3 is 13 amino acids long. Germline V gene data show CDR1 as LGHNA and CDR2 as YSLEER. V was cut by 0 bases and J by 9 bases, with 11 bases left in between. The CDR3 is CASSQDLEGKAFF. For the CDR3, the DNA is TGCGCCAGCAGCCAAGATCTGGAGGGGAAAGCTTTCTTT.

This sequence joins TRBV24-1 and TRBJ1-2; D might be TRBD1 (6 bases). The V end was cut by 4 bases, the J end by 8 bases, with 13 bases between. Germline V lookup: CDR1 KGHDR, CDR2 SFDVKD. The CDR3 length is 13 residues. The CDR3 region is CATSETGLQGYTF. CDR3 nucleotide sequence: TGTGCCACCAGTGAGACAGGTCTTCAGGGCTACACCTTC.

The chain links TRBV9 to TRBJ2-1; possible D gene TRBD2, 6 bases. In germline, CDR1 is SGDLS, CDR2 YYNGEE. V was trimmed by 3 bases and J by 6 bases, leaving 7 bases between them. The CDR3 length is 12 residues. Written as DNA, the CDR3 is TGTGCCAGCAGCGGACTAGGCAATGAGCAGTTCTTC. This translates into CASSGLGNEQFF.

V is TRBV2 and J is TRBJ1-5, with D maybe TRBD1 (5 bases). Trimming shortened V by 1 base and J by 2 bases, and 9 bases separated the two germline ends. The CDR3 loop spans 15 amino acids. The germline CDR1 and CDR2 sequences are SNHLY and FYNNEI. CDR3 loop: CASSEGRGGNQPQHF. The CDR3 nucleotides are TGTGCCAGCAGTGAAGGGAGGGGAGGCAATCAGCCCCAGCATTTT.

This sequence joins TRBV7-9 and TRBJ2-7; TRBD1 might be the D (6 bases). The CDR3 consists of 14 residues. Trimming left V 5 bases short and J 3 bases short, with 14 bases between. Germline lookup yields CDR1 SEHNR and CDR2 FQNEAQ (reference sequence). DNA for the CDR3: TGTGCCAGCAGCGAGAGACAGGACCTCTACGAGCAGTACTTC. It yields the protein CASSERQDLYEQYF.

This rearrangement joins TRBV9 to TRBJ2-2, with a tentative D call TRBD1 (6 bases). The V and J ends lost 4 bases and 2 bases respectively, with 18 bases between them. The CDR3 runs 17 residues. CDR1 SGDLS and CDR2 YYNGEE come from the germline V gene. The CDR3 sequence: CASSSRGYGANTGELFF. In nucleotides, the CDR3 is TGTGCCAGCAGCAGCAGGGGTTATGGGGCTAACACCGGGGAGCTGTTTTTT.

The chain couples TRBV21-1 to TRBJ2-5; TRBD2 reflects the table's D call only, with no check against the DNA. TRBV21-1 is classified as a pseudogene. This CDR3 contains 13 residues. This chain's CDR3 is CASSPSGQETQYF. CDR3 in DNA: TGTGCCAGCAGCCCTAGCGGCCAAGAGACCCAGTACTTC.

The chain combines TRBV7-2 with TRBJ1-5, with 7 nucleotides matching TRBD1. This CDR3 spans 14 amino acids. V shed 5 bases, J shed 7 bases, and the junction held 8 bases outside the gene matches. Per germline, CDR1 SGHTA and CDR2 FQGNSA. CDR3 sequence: CASSAQGWGQPQHF. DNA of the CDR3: TGTGCCAGCAGCGCACAGGGGTGGGGCCAGCCCCAGCATTTT.

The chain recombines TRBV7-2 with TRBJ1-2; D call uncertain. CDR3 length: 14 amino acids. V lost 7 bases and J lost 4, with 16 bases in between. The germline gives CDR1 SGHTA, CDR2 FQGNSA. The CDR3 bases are TGTGCCAGCACCCATGGGCCCGAGAGCTATGGCTACACCTTC. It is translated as CASTHGPESYGYTF.

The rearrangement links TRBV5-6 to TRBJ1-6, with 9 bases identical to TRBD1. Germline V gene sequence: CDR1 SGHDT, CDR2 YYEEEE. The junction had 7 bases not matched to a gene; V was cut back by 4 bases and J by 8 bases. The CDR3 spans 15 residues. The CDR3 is CASSGTGQGYSPLHF. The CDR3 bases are TGTGCCAGCAGCGGTACGGGACAGGGTTATTCACCCCTCCACTTT.

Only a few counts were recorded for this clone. The CDR3 DNA follows: TGCGCCAGCAGCCCTATAACAGGGAGCACAGATACGCAGTATTTT. This gives the protein CASSPITGSTDTQYF. V and J are TRBV5-1 and TRBJ2-3, with D possibly matching TRBD1 (6 bases). The CDR3 extends over 15 amino acids. With 4 bases removed from V and 0 bases from J, the gap between germline ends came to 12 bases. CDR1 is SGHRS and CDR2 is YFSETQ in the germline V gene.

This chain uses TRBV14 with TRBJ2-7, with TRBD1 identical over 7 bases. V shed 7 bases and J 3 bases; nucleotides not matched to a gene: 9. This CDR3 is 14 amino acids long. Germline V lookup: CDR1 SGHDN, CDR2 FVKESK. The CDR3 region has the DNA TGTGCCAGCACATCCGGGACAGAGAACTACGAGCAGTACTTC. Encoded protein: CASTSGTENYEQYF.

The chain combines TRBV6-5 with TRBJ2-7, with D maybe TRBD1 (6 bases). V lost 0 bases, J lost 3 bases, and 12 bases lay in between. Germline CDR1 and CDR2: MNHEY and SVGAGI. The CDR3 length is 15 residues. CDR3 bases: TGTGCCAGCAGTTACTCGAGTGGGGGCCTCTACGAGCAGTACTTC. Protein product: CASSYSSGGLYEQYF.

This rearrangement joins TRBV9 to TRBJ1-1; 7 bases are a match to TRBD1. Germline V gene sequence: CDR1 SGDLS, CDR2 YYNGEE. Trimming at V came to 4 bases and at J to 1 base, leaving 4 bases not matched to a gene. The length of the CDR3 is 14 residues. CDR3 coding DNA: TGTGCCAGCAGCACCCGACAGGGGAACACTGAAGCTTTCTTT. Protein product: CASSTRQGNTEAFF.

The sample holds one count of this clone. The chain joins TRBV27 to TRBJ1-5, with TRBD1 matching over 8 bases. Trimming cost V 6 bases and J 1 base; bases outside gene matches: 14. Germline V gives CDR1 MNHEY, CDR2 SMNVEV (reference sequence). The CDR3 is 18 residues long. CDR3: CASRRTGKSLTSNQPQHF. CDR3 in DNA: TGTGCCAGCAGGAGGACAGGGAAAAGTTTGACGAGCAATCAGCCCCAGCATTTT.

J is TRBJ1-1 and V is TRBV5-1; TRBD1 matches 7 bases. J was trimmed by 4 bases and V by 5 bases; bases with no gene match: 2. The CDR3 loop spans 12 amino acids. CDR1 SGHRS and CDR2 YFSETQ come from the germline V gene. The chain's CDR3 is CASRKGATEAFF. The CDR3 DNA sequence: TGCGCCAGCAGGAAGGGGGCCACTGAAGCTTTCTTT. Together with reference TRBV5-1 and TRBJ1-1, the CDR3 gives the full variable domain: KAGVTQTPRYLIKTRGQQVTLSCSPISGHRSVSWYQQTPGQGLQFLFEYFSETQRNKGNFPGRFSGRQFSNSRSEMNVSTLELGDSALYLCASRKGATEAFFGQGTRLTVV.

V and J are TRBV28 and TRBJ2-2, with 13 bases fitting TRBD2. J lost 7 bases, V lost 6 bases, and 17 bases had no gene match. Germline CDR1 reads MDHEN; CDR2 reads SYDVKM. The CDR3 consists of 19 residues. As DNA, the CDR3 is TGTGCCAGCAGCCGGATCAGGACTAGCGGGAGAATTGGATTCGGGGAGCTGTTTTTT. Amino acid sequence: CASSRIRTSGRIGFGELFF.

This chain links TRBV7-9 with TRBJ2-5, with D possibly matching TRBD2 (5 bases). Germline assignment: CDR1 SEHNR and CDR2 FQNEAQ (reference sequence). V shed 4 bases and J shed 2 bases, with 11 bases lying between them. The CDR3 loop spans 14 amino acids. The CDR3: CASSSLLEQETQYF. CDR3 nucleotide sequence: TGTGCCAGCAGCTCGTTACTAGAACAAGAGACCCAGTACTTC.

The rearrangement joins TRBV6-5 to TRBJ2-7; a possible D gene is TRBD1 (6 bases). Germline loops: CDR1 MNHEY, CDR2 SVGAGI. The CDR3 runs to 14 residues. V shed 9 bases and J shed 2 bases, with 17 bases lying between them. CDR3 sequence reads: CASKTGTNTYEQYF. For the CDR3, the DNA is TGTGCCAGTAAGACCGGGACAAACACCTACGAGCAGTACTTC.

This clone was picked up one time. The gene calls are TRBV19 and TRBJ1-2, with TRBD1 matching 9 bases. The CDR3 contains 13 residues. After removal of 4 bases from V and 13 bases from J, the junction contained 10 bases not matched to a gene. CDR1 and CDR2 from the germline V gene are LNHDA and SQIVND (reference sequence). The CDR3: CASSKDRGDASTF. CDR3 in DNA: TGTGCCAGTAGTAAGGACAGGGGAGATGCTAGCACCTTC.

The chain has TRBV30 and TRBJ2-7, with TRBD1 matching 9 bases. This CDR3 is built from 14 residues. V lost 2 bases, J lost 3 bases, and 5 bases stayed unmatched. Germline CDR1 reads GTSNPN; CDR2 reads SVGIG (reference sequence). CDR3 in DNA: TGTGCCTGGAGTTGGGGACAGGGTTACTACGAGCAGTACTTC. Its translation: CAWSWGQGYYEQYF.

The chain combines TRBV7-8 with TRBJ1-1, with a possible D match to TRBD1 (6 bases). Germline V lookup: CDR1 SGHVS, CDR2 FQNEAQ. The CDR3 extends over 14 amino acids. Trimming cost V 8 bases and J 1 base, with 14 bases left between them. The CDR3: CASQTDRTNTEAFF. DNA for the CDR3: TGTGCCAGCCAAACGGACAGAACGAACACTGAAGCTTTCTTT.

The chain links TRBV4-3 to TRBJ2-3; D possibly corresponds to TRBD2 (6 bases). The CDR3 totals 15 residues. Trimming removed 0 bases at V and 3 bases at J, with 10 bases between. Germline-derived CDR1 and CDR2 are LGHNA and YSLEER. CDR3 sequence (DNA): TGCGCCAGCAGCCAAGATGTACGGGAGACAGATACGCAGTATTTT. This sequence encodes CASSQDVRETDTQYF.

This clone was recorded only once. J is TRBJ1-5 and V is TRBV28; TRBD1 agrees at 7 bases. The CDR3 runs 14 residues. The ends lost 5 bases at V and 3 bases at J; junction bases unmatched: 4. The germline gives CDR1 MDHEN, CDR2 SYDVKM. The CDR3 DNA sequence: TGTGCCAGCAGTCCTACAGGGGACAATCAGCCCCAGCATTTT. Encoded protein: CASSPTGDNQPQHF.

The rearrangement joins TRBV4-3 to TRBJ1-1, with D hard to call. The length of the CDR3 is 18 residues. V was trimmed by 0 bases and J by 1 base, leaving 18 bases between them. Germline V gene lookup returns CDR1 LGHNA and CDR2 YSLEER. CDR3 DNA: TGCGCCAGCAGCCAAGATGTCAGCTCAGGACTGAAGAACACTGAAGCTTTCTTT. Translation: CASSQDVSSGLKNTEAFF.

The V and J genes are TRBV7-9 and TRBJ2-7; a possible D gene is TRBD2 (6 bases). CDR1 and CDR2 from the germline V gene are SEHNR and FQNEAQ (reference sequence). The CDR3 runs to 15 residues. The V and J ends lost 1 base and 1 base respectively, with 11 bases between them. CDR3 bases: TGTGCCAGCAGCTTAGTTCTCGCGGGATCCTACGAGCAGTACTTC. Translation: CASSLVLAGSYEQYF.

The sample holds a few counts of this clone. The CDR3 bases are TGCGCCAGCAGCACACTAATCGAAGAGACCCAGTACTTC. The encoded protein is CASSTLIEETQYF. The chain employs TRBV5-1 and TRBJ2-5, with D hard to call. Germline lookup yields CDR1 SGHRS and CDR2 YFSETQ. This CDR3 comprises 13 residues. With 4 bases removed from V and 3 bases from J, the gap between germline ends came to 10 bases.

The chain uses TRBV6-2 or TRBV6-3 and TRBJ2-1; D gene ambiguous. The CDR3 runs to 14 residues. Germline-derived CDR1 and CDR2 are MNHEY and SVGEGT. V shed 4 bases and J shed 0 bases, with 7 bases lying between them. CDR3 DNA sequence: TGTGCCAGCAGTTCCCAGATCTCCTACAATGAGCAGTTCTTC. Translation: CASSSQISYNEQFF.

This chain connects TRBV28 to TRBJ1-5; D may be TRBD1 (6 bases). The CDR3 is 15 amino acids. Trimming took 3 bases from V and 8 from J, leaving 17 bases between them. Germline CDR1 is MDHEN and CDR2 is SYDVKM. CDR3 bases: TGTGCCAGCAGTTTCACGGACAGTTCTGCTGAGCCCCAGCATTTT. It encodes CASSFTDSSAEPQHF.